This entry features one T cell receptor beta chain sequence. The entry originates in a study of PD-L1 blockade in urothelial cancer. Study overall: Each patient had 0 to 3 earlier chemotherapy regimens. A median blood sample held about 140,000 T cells and approximately 80,000 unique TCRs.

Measured with immunoSEQ multiplex PCR; TCRdb has only the in-frame clones, and not every one. The data contain approximately 65,000 clones, around 90% of them singletons. Patients' cancers were locally advanced or metastatic urothelial carcinomas. V was pared by 7 bases and J by 4 bases, with 11 bases of the junction left unmatched. The germline V gene has CDR1 MDHEN and CDR2 SYDVKM. This CDR3 is 15 amino acids long. This receptor was taken from a man aged 60 to 69 with urothelial cancer. The specimen comprised PBMCs, sampled around atezolizumab (anti-PD-L1) treatment. The J gene is TRBJ2-7, the V gene TRBV28; 9 positions agree with TRBD2. CDR3 loop: CASTQPGSGSYEQYF. CDR3 coding DNA: TGTGCCAGCACCCAACCGGGTAGCGGGAGTTACGAGCAGTACTTC.